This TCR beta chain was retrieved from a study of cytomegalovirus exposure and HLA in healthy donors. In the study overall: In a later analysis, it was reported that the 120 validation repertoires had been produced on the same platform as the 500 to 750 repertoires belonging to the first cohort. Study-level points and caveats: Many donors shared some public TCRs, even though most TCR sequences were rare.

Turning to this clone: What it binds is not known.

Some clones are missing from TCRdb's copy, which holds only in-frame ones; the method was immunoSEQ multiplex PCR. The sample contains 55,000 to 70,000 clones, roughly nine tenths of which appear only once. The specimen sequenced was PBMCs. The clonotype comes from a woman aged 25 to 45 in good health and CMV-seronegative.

The CDR3 sequence is CASSLASSGGYNEQFF. CDR3 DNA sequence: TGTGCCAGCAGCTTAGCCTCAAGCGGGGGCTACAATGAGCAGTTCTTC. The chain links TRBV7-6 to TRBJ2-1, with 8 bases identical to TRBD2. Germline lookup yields CDR1 SGHVS and CDR2 FNYEAQ. The CDR3 totals 16 residues. The V segment lost 0 bases and the J segment 3 bases; nucleotides outside the gene matches: 4.